This T cell receptor (beta chain) was recovered during a study of blood T cell repertoires in COVID-19. Per the germline V gene, CDR1 is SGHAT and CDR2 is FQNNGV. CDR3 length equals 14 residues. V gave up 2 bases and J gave up 1 base; unmatched junction bases: 1. The table came from immunoSEQ multiplex PCR; TCRdb's copy has only in-frame clones and leaves some out. There are about 130,000 clones in the sample; roughly 86% occur only once, and approximately 10% lies in the top ten. V usage is TRBV11-2 and J usage is TRBJ1-1; 7 nucleotides match TRBD1. The clonotype originates from a woman aged 70 to 79 with COVID-19, enrolled during active disease. Sequences were obtained from peripheral blood. CDR3 nucleotide sequence: TGTGCCAGCAGCTTAAGGACAGGGAACACTGAAGCTTTCTTT. Amino acid sequence: CASSLRTGNTEAFF.